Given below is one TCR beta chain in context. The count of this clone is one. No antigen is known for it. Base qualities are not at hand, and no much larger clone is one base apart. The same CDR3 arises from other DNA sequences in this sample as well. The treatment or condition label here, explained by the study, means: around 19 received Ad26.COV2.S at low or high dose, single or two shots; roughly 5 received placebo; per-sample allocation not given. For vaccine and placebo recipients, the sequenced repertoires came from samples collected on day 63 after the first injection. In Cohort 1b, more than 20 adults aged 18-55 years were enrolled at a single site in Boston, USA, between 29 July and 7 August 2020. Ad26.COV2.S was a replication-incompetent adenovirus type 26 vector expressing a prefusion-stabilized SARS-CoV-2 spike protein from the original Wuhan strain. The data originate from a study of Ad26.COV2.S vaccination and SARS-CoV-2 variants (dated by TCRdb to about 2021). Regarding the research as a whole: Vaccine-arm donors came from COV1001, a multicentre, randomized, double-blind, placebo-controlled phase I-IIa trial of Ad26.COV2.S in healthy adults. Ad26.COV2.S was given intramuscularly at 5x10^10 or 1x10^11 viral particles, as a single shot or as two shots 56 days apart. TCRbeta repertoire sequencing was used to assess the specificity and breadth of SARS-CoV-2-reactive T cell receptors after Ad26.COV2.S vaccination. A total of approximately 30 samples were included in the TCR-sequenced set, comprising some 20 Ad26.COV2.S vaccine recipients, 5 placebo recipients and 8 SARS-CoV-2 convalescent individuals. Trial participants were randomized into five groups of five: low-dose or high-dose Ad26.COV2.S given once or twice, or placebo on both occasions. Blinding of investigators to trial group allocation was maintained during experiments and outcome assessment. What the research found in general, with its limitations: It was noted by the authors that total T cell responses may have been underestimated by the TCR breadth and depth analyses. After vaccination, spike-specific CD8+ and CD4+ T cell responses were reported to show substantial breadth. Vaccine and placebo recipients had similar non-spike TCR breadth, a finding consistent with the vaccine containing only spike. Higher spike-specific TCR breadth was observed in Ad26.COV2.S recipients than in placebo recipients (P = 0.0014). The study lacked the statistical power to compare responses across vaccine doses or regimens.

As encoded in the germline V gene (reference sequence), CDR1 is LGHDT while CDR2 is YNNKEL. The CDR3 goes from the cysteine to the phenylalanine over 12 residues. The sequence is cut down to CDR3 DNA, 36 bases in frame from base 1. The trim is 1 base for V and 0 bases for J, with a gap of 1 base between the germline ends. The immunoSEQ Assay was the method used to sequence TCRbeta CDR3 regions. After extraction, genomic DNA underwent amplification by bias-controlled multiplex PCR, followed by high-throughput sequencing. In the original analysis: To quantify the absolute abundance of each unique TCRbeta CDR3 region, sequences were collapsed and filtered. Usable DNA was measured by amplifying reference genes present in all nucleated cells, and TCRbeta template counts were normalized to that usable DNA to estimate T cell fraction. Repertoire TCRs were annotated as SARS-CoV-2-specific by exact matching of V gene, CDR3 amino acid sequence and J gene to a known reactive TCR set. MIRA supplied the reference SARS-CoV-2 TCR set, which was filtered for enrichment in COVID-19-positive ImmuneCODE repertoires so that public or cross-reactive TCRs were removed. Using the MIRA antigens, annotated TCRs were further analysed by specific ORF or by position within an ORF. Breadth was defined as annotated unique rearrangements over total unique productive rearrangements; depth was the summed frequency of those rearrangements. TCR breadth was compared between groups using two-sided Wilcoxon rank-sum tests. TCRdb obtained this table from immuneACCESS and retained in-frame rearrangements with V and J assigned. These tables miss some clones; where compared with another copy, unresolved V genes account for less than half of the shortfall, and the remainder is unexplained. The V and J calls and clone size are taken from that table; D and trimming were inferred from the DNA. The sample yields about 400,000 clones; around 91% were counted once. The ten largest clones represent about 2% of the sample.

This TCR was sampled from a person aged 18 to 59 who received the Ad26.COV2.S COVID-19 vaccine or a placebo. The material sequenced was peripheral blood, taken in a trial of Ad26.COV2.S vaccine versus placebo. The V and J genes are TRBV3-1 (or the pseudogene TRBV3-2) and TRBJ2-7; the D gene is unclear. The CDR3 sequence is CASSQASYEQYF. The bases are TGTGCCAGCAGCCAAGCCTCCTACGAGCAGTACTTC.